The rows below give T cell receptor beta chains drawn from one sample of a study of T cell repertoires in cytomegalovirus infection. Each CDR3 protein gets one entry after TCRdb re-called the reads with MiXCR. The data hold some 310,000 distinct CDR3 sequences, with roughly 25% observed a single time. The antigens these receptors bind are not known. The material sequenced was cultured PBMCs, taken from culture after CMV antigen stimulation. These receptors were collected from a human donor in good health (CMV status not recorded). Some clones in this sample may be carry-over from other donors' samples. Both conserved end residues are part of each CDR3. The D gene is left open where the match is weak. Not all rows give a size; the values are once, few, many and, for expanded clones, a class.

TRBJ1-2 - TRBV7-2 - TGTGCCAGCAGCTCCTATAGGGGCAACGGCTACACCTTC CASSSYRGNGYTF
TRBJ2-7 - TRBV28 - TGTGCCAGCAGCCCCCGGGGGGCTGTCAACGAGCAGTACTTC CASSPRGAVNEQYF
TRBJ1-1 - TRBV7-9 few TGTGCCAGCAGCGATACACAGGCAGCTTTCTTT CASSDTQAAFF
TRBJ1-2 - TRBV7-9 - TGTGCCAGCAGCCACCGCACAGGACCTTTAGGGAACTATGGCTACACCTTC CASSHRTGPLGNYGYTF
TRBJ2-3 TRBD2 TRBV6-2/TRBV6-3 - TGTGCCAGCAGTTACTCGAGGCTAGCGGGAGGGCCGACAGATACGCAGTATTTT CASSYSRLAGGPTDTQYF
TRBJ2-6 TRBD1 TRBV28 - TGTGCCAGCTCCTTACAGGGGGCGCCTGGGGCCAACGTCCTGACTTTC CASSLQGAPGANVLTF
TRBJ2-3 TRBD2 TRBV5-1 few TGCGCCAGCAGCTTGTCCTTGATGGCGGGAGCCACAGATACGCAGTATTTT CASSLSLMAGATDTQYF
TRBJ1-2 TRBD1 TRBV7-8 - TGTGCCAGCAGCCCGAGCGGAGGGACAGGGAAATATGGCTACACCTTC CASSPSGGTGKYGYTF
TRBJ1-4 - TRBV12-3/TRBV12-4 few TGTGCCAGCAGCTTGGGGGAGGGTTGGAGTGAAAAACTGTTTTTT CASSLGEGWSEKLFF
TRBJ2-1 - TRBV28 few TGTGCCAGCAGTTTAGGGGGAGCCTCCCAAGGGCAGTTCTTC CASSLGGASQGQFF
TRBJ2-5 TRBD1 TRBV5-4 - TGTGCCAGCAGCATCACAGGGGGAGAAGAGACCCAGTACTTC CASSITGGEETQYF
TRBJ2-1 TRBD2 TRBV5-1 few TGCGCCAGCAGCTCCGGACTAGCGGAATACAATGAGCAGTTCTTC CASSSGLAEYNEQFF
TRBJ2-7 - TRBV7-9 few TGTGCCAGCAGCTTACCGACAGGTTCCTACGAGCAGTACTTC CASSLPTGSYEQYF
TRBJ2-1 - TRBV4-1 - TGCGCCAGCAGCCAGTTGTGGGAGCGGTACAATGAGCAGTTCTTC CASSQLWERYNEQFF
TRBJ2-2 - TRBV7-2 - TGTGCCAGCAGCTTGGGGGGCTCGGGATCGGGCGGGGAGCTGTTTTTT CASSLGGSGSGGELFF
TRBJ2-3 - TRBV19 few TGTGCCAGTTCCAGCACTTGGGACAGCACAGATACGCAGTATTTT CASSSTWDSTDTQYF
TRBJ2-1 - TRBV14 few TGTGCCAGCCGTAGGTCCCAGGGAGTAAATGAGCAGTTCTTC CASRRSQGVNEQFF
TRBJ1-2 - TRBV7-6 many TGTGCCAGCAGCTTAGAGGGGCCACTTTCACATGGCTACACCTTC CASSLEGPLSHGYTF
TRBJ2-1 - TRBV6-2/TRBV6-3 - TGTGCCAGCATCACAGGCGGTGGTCAGGGTAGTGAGCAGTTCTTC CASITGGGQGSEQFF
TRBJ2-2 - TRBV19 - TGTGCCAGTAGGATTTCCGGGGGAGCCGGGGAGCTGTTTTTT CASRISGGAGELFF
TRBJ2-1 TRBD2 TRBV7-2 few TGTGCCAGCAGCTCCTGGACTAGCGGGAGGGCCAATGAGCAGTTCTTC CASSSWTSGRANEQFF
TRBJ2-1 TRBD2 TRBV12-3/TRBV12-4 few TGTGCCAGCAGCGACTTTAGCGGGTCCTGGGTCAATGAGCAGTTCTTC CASSDFSGSWVNEQFF
TRBJ2-2 - TRBV28 many TGTGCCAGCACCCGAATGGGCACCGGGGAGCTGTTTTTT CASTRMGTGELFF
TRBJ2-1 TRBD2 TRBV5-1 once TGCGCCAGCAGCGGCGGGACTAGCGGGAGTAATGAGCAGTTCTTC CASSGGTSGSNEQFF
TRBJ2-5 TRBD1 TRBV27 few TGTGCCAGCTGTCGCAGGGGGCTGGGAGAGACCCAGTACTTC CASCRRGLGETQYF
TRBJ1-5 TRBD1 TRBV19 - TGTGCCAGCGGGGGGCAGGGGGACAATCAGCCCCAGCATTTT CASGGQGDNQPQHF
TRBJ1-2 - TRBV7-2 few TGTGCCAGCAACGACAGAGGTGGCTACACCTTC CASNDRGGYTF
TRBJ2-5 TRBD2 TRBV7-2 many TGTGCCAGCACCCTTGGGGCGGGAGGCCCAGAGACCCAGTACTTC CASTLGAGGPETQYF
TRBJ1-1 - TRBV12-3/TRBV12-4 - TGTGCCAGCAGTTTACGTGGAGCTTGGGGCTCGAACACTGAAGCTTTCTTT CASSLRGAWGSNTEAFF
TRBJ2-1 - TRBV5-6 - TGTGCCAGCAGCGGGTGGGGTGAGCAGTTCTTC CASSGWGEQFF
TRBJ2-2 - TRBV27 few TGTGCCAGCAGTTGGACAGACACCGGGGAGCTGTTTTTT CASSWTDTGELFF
TRBJ1-1 - TRBV10-3 - TGTGCCATCAGTGAGAATGGAGAAGGGGAAGCTTTCTTT CAISENGEGEAFF
TRBJ1-6 TRBD1 TRBV20-1 - TGCAGTGCTAGCCTTGCGGGACAGGTCTTGACACCCCTCCACTTT CSASLAGQVLTPLHF
TRBJ2-5 - TRBV5-4 few TGTGCCAGCAGCCCGCAGACAGTTCAAGAGACCCAGTACTTC CASSPQTVQETQYF
TRBJ1-1 - TRBV7-2 many TGTGCCAGCAGCTTAGGGAGGGAGGAAGCTTTCTTT CASSLGREEAFF
TRBJ1-6 - TRBV7-2 few TGTGCCAGCAGCCCATACATGGAAAATTCACCCCTCCACTTT CASSPYMENSPLHF
TRBJ2-5 TRBD2 TRBV7-2 - TGTGCCAGCAGAGGGACTAGCGGGAGGCGGTACCAAGAGACCCAGTACTTC CASRGTSGRRYQETQYF
TRBJ1-2 - TRBV7-9 few TGTGCCAGCAGCACTGGCCCTGGACGGGCCTATGGCTACACCTTC CASSTGPGRAYGYTF
TRBJ1-5 TRBD1 TRBV6-6 - TGTGCCAGCAAGGACAGGGGGAATCAGCCCCAGCATTTT CASKDRGNQPQHF